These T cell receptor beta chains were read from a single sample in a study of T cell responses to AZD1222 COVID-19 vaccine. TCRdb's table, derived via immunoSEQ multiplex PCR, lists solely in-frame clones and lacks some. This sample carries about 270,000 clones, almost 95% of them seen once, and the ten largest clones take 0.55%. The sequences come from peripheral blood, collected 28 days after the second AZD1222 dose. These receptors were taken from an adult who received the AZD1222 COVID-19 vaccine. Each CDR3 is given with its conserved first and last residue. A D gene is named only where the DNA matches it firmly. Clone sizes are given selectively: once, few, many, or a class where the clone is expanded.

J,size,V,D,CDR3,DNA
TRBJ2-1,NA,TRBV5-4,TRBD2,CASSYLAGVYNEQFF,TGTGCCAGCAGTTACCTAGCGGGAGTTTACAATGAGCAGTTCTTC
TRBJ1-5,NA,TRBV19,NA,CASSIGGSLLSNQPQHF,TGTGCCAGTAGTATTGGTGGCAGTCTCTTAAGCAATCAGCCCCAGCATTTT
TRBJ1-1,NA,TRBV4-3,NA,CASSQEGVGKNTEAFF,TGCGCCAGCAGCCAAGAGGGAGTAGGGAAGAACACTGAAGCTTTCTTT
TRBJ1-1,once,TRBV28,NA,CASSLLPLGTEAFF,TGTGCCAGCAGTTTACTTCCGCTGGGCACTGAAGCTTTCTTT
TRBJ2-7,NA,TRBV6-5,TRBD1,CASRPGQGINEQYF,TGTGCCAGCAGGCCGGGACAGGGGATCAACGAGCAGTACTTC
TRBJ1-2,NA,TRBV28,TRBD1,CASSLGTGAGGYTF,TGTGCCAGCAGTTTAGGGACAGGGGCGGGTGGCTACACCTTC
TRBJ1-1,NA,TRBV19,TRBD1,CASVGQGGTEAFF,TGTGCCAGTGTCGGACAGGGAGGTACTGAAGCTTTCTTT
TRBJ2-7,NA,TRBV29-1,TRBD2,CSVAGGFNEQYF,TGCAGCGTCGCGGGGGGTTTCAACGAGCAGTACTTC
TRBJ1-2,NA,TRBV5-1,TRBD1,CASSSGGTNYGYTF,TGCGCCAGCAGCTCAGGGGGCACTAACTATGGCTACACCTTC
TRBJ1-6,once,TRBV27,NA,CASSLISSYNSPLHF,TGTGCCAGCAGTTTGATCAGCTCCTATAATTCACCCCTCCACTTT
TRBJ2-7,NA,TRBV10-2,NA,CATLPGADTREQYF,TGCGCCACCCTTCCAGGGGCGGATACTCGCGAGCAGTACTTC
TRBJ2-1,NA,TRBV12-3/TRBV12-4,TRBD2,CASRASGLNEQFF,TGTGCCAGCAGGGCTAGCGGGCTTAATGAGCAGTTCTTC
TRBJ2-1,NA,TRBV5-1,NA,CASSLVTGHEQFF,TGCGCCAGCAGCTTGGTAACGGGCCATGAGCAGTTCTTC
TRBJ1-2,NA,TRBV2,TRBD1,CASSSGTGGGYTF,TGTGCCAGCAGTTCCGGGACAGGAGGGGGCTACACCTTC
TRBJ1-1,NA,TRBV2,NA,CASGRVLNTEAFF,TGTGCCAGCGGTCGAGTATTGAACACTGAAGCTTTCTTT
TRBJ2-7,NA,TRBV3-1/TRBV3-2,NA,CASSRQRYTTYEQYF,TGTGCCAGCAGCCGGCAGCGCTATACTACCTACGAGCAGTACTTC
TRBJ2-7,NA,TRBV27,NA,CASSSRQAPHEQYF,TGTGCCAGCAGTTCCAGACAGGCCCCCCACGAGCAGTACTTC
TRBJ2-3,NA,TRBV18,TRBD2,CASSLGLEITDTQYF,TGTGCCAGCTCACTGGGACTAGAGATTACAGATACGCAGTATTTT
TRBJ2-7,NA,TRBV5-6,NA,CASSLAQGLAQQYF,TGTGCCAGCAGCTTGGCCCAGGGGCTAGCCCAGCAGTACTTC
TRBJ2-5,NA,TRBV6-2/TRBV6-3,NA,CASSSRGTVGTQYF,TGTGCCAGCAGTTCCCGGGGTACGGTGGGGACCCAGTACTTC
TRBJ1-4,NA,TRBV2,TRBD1,CASEGQGADGEKLFF,TGTGCCAGCGAGGGACAGGGGGCCGATGGTGAAAAACTGTTTTTT
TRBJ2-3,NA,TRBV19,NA,CASSWGLGTNTQYF,TGTGCCAGTAGTTGGGGCCTGGGGACGAATACGCAGTATTTT
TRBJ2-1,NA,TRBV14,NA,CASSRFTGGEQFF,TGTGCCAGCAGCCGATTCACAGGCGGTGAGCAGTTCTTC
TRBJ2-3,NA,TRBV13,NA,CASRGVPTDTQYF,TGTGCCAGCAGAGGGGTCCCCACAGATACGCAGTATTTT
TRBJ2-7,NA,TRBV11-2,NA,CASSGGEGRSFYEQYF,TGTGCCAGCAGCGGCGGAGAAGGACGTTCTTTCTACGAGCAGTACTTC
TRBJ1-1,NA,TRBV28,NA,CASSLLGGSGTNTEAFF,TGTGCCAGCAGTTTATTGGGGGGCTCGGGGACGAACACTGAAGCTTTCTTT
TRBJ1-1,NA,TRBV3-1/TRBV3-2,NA,CASSQTPWGDTEAFF,TGTGCCAGCAGCCAGACACCGTGGGGGGACACTGAAGCTTTCTTT
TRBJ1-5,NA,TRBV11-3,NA,CAPQLYPFGQPQHF,TGTGCCCCGCAGCTGTACCCCTTCGGACAGCCCCAGCATTTT
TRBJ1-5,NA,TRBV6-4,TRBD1,CASTQVGTENQPQHF,TGTGCCAGCACCCAGGTGGGGACAGAAAATCAGCCCCAGCATTTT
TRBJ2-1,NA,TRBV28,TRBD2,CASSHLRASGNNEQFF,TGTGCCAGCAGTCACCTCAGGGCTAGCGGAAACAATGAGCAGTTCTTC
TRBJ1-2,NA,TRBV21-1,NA,CASSIPHVYGYTF,TGTGCCAGCAGCATACCGCACGTATATGGCTACACCTTC
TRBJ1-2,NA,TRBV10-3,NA,CAISESKYFYGYTF,TGTGCCATCAGTGAGTCCAAATACTTCTATGGCTACACCTTC
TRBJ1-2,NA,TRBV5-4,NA,CASSFGGNVRGYTF,TGTGCCAGCAGCTTTGGGGGGAATGTACGCGGCTACACCTTC
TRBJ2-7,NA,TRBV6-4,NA,CASSAPSGQYF,TGTGCCAGCAGTGCTCCCTCAGGGCAGTACTTC
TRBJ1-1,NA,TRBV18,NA,CASSPGRRGGTEAFF,TGTGCCAGCTCACCCGGCAGGCGGGGCGGCACTGAAGCTTTCTTT
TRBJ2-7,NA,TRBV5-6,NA,CASSSFGVEQYF,TGTGCCAGCAGCTCCTTTGGGGTCGAGCAGTACTTC
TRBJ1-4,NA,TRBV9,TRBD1,CASSVGQANEKLFF,TGTGCCAGCAGCGTCGGACAGGCTAATGAAAAACTGTTTTTT
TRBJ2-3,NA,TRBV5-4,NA,CASSFTTDTQYF,TGTGCCAGCAGCTTTACCACAGATACGCAGTATTTT
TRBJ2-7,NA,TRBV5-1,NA,CASSLGPISYEQYF,TGCGCCAGCAGCTTGGGGCCCATCTCCTACGAGCAGTACTTC
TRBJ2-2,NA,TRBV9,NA,CASSVGPPTGELFF,TGTGCCAGCAGCGTAGGACCTCCCACCGGGGAGCTGTTTTTT
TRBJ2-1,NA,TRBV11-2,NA,CASSLQGALHYNEQFF,TGTGCCAGCAGCTTACAAGGGGCTCTACACTACAATGAGCAGTTCTTC